This TCR beta chain was sequenced for a study of post-analysis software for immune sequencing data. Turning to this clonotype: Its matching antigen is unknown.

Per the germline V gene, CDR1 is KGHDR and CDR2 is SFDVKD. J was trimmed by 5 bases and V by 4 bases; bases with no gene match: 12. CDR3 length: 17 residues. The TCR beta cDNA libraries carried unique molecular identifiers. From around 1 to 10 million T cells, 500,000 or so cDNA molecules were obtained. TCRdb independently ran MiXCR on the PCR reads; one entry per CDR3 protein. The table includes around 770,000 distinct CDR3 sequences, about half detected once. Study-level findings and limits: Five or six TRBV segments appeared more often in patients than in controls, and TRBV5-6, TRBV5-1 and TRBV20-1 were among these. For normalized Chao1 diversity, multiple sclerosis patients scored significantly lower than controls did.

This TCR derives from a girl aged 10-17 years with multiple sclerosis. The sequenced material came from blood. V usage is TRBV24-1 and J usage is TRBJ1-5; 8 positions match TRBD1. The CDR3: CATSEGRTGTGHQPQHF. CDR3 sequence (DNA): TGTGCCACCAGTGAGGGCCGGACAGGGACGGGGCATCAGCCCCAGCATTTT.